This TCR beta chain was sequenced in a study of T cells in Graves' hyperthyroidism and ophthalmopathy (dated by TCRdb to between 2019 and 2020). As for the study more broadly: Peripheral blood samples were taken at initial diagnosis, before any treatment was given. A discovery cohort of about a hundred patients, roughly 40 with Graves' ophthalmopathy and 57 with stable Graves' hyperthyroidism, was used to find distinguishing TCR V-J signatures. An independent validation cohort of around 20 hyperthyroidism patients and about 16 patients who later progressed to ophthalmopathy tested prospective prediction of ophthalmopathy. The 85 to 100 discovery patients were randomly split 7:3 into training and test sets. Thyroid tissue and blood T-cell repertoires from more than 5 Graves' hyperthyroidism patients were also compared in the study. After sampling, hyperthyroidism patients received methimazole starting at 30 mg daily, and ophthalmopathy patients received high-dose intravenous methylprednisolone. TCR Vbeta CDR3 sequencing of 140 or so peripheral blood samples (around 45 ophthalmopathy, under 80 hyperthyroidism and approximately 17 progressor patients) is reported in the paper.

At the junction V is shortened by 1 base and J by 5 bases; bases outside the gene matches: 11. Per the germline V gene (reference sequence), PRHDT is the CDR1 and FYEKMQ is the CDR2. Its CDR3 holds 17 amino acids, cysteine through phenylalanine. Only the CDR3 region is kept as DNA, spanning 51 bases read in frame from base 1. Stable Graves' hyperthyroidism was defined as no progression to ophthalmopathy during 18 months of follow-up. The hyperthyroidism patients were between 18 and 65 years old and newly diagnosed, with a disease duration of less than 2 months. Any patient with an uncontrolled infection, another autoimmune disease, pregnancy or lactation was excluded. Diagnoses were established on the basis of clinical symptoms, serum thyroxine and TRAb, thyroid ultrasound, and orbital computed tomography. PBMCs were isolated from about 10 ml of fresh peripheral blood by Ficoll-Paque density gradient centrifugation. Trizol reagent was used to extract total RNA, and RNA quality was then checked on an Agilent 2100 Bioanalyzer.

General findings and caveats noted by the study authors: Most expanded thyroid clonotypes (frequency above 0.001) were also detected in blood, a finding suggesting that blood repertoires may reflect thyroid immune responses. In cross-validation, a model built on a 13 V-J signature told ophthalmopathy apart from stable hyperthyroidism with approximately 90% sensitivity and about 81% specificity, and in testing the same model reached 80%/75%. In validation, the model predicted progression to ophthalmopathy with approximately 69% sensitivity and 72% to 75% specificity, a median of 6.5 months before onset. Sample size was not statistically predetermined, and investigators were not blinded to group allocation.

Regarding this clonotype: The antigen it recognizes is unknown. Base qualities are not at hand, and no much larger clone is one base apart.

The TCR beta CDR3 regions were amplified from the RNA transcripts. For the first round of RT-PCR on the TCR CDR3, the HTBI primer set was used together with the Qiagen OneStep RT-PCR kit. A second multiplex PCR round built the libraries, followed by size selection and purification. Libraries were sequenced paired-end with 100 bp reads on an Illumina HiSeq2000. In the source study's methods: SOAPnuke was used to process the raw data, removing reads that contained adapters or uncalled bases, had a mean Phred below 15, or lacked an exact match to the constant primer or identifier. High-quality paired reads were merged using COPE v1.2.5, and each unique nucleotide sequence was defined as a clonotype. MiTCR v1.1 was used to align clonotypes to the IMGT TRBV, TRBD and TRBJ reference segments. The analysis was restricted to V-J combinations with a frequency above 0.0001, which together covered about 99% of the repertoires. The TCS score was defined as the ratio of F50 (clonal expansion) to E x V (chaos), calculated using BLOSUM62-based TCRdist between CDR3 peptides within each V-J. Welch's t-statistics and random forest reduced 514 V-J features to roughly 13, which were used in a naive Bayes classifier (R e1071). TCRdb reanalyzed the raw reads on its own, using fastp at Q25 for trimming and MiXCR for clone calling, and kept in-frame beta chains. Rows are combined by CDR3 protein, so each entry shows the most common genes and DNA. These V and J calls rely on TCRdb rather than the paper's analysis. This sample gives fewer than 350,000 distinct CDR3 sequences in total; about 20% of them show up just once. Of the sample, about 49% falls within the top ten clones.

Sequencing was done on a sample of blood. The chain employs TRBV13 and TRBJ2-1, and 7 bases in between align with TRBD2. This receptor was taken from a woman aged 50 to 60 with Graves' hyperthyroidism. The DNA sequence is as follows: TGTGCCAGCAGCTTAGAAGGGCTAGCGGAACGGAACAATGAGCAGTTCTTC. It translates to CASSLEGLAERNNEQFF.